The 5 T cell receptor beta chains below were found in one sample sequenced in a study of blood T cell repertoires in COVID-19. Measured with immunoSEQ multiplex PCR; TCRdb has only the in-frame clones, and not every one. The table shows 130,000 or so clones, with about 86% occurring only once. The material sequenced was peripheral blood. These receptors all come from an older woman with acute or convalescent COVID-19.

The chain carries TRBV18 and TRBJ1-5, with D perhaps matching TRBD1 (6 bases). From germline, CDR1 is KGHSH and CDR2 LQKENI. Trimming pared 2 bases from V and 4 bases from J, leaving 12 bases between. CDR3 size: 15 residues. The CDR3 nucleotides read TGTGCCAGCTCACCAGGGACAAATCGGAATCAGCCCCAGCATTTT. Protein sequence: CASSPGTNRNQPQHF.

The V gene is TRBV5-1, the J gene TRBJ2-1, with a possible D match to TRBD2 (5 bases). The CDR3 contains 14 residues. CDR1 and CDR2 from the germline V gene are SGHRS and YFSETQ. V was pared by 8 bases and J by 0 bases, with 12 bases between. CDR3 DNA sequence: TGCGCCAGTAAGAGCGGCAGCTCCTACAATGAGCAGTTCTTC. Translated: CASKSGSSYNEQFF.

The V call is TRBV27, the J call TRBJ1-1; 8 nucleotides line up with TRBD1. Germline CDR1 MNHEY, CDR2 SMNVEV (reference sequence). Unmatched junction bases numbered 7, after V lost 8 bases and J lost 5 bases. The length of the CDR3 is 13 residues. The CDR3 loop is CASSDRGGTEAFF. Here the CDR3 DNA reads TGTGCCAGCTCCGACAGGGGCGGGACTGAAGCTTTCTTT.

In this sample, this clone turned up once. In nucleotides, the CDR3 is TGTGCCAGCAGCCAGGGACAGGGTCGGGCAGAGACCCAGTACTTC. This gives the protein CASSQGQGRAETQYF. The chain carries TRBV3-1 (or the pseudogene TRBV3-2) and TRBJ2-5; 9 bases are a match to TRBD1. V shed 3 bases and J 4 bases; nucleotides not matched to a gene: 6. Germline lookup yields CDR1 LGHDT and CDR2 YNNKEL (reference sequence). The CDR3 consists of 15 residues.

The rearrangement joins TRBV5-1 to TRBJ1-1, with D possibly matching TRBD1 (6 bases). The V and J ends lost 4 bases and 1 base respectively, with 14 bases between them. The CDR3 spans 15 residues. The germline V gene has CDR1 SGHRS and CDR2 YFSETQ. The CDR3 nucleotides are TGCGCCAGCAGCCCCGCCGGGACAACGAACACTGAAGCTTTCTTT. Its translation: CASSPAGTTNTEAFF.